What follows is one TCR beta chain and its context. This sample is drawn from a study of blood T cell repertoires in COVID-19. Whole-study context: Samples taken during acute and convalescent COVID-19 were collected in the United States, Italy and Spain. Sample material is recorded as cDNA or gDNA derived from T cells, B-cell-depleted T cells, or PBMCs.

V was shortened by 1 base and J by 1 base, with 14 bases between the two germline ends. Per germline, CDR1 LGHNA and CDR2 YSLEER. This CDR3 is 18 amino acids long. Authors' data handling: Reference gene primers were amplified, and this amplification served to estimate nucleated cell counts. Repertoires were generated with immunoSEQ multiplex PCR, while TCRdb's copy carries only in-frame clones and drops some. Clonal size and the V and J genes are those of that table, whereas D and trimming came from the DNA. The sample lists 58,000 or so clones, more than 60% occurring once. Sample: peripheral blood. This TCR derives from a human donor in a cohort sampled during active COVID-19. The J gene is TRBJ2-6, the V gene TRBV4-3, with a possible D match to TRBD1 (6 bases). CDR3 sequence reads: CASSQAYFTGSGANVLTF. The DNA of the CDR3 is TGCGCCAGCAGCCAAGCTTATTTTACAGGGTCTGGGGCCAACGTCCTGACTTTC.